The clone carrying this T cell receptor beta chain was seen ten or more times. The target antigen is unknown. These data come from a study of spatial heterogeneity in lung cancer. On the study more broadly: Detected beta-chain sequences consistently exceeded alpha-chain sequences. The correlation between TCR transcript counts in tumor regions and a T cell module score from matched bulk RNA-seq was strong.

Time point given: sample taken at primary tumor resection. Tumor, nontumor lung or frozen PBMC supplied whole RNA, sequenced without sorting. TCRdb fed the 5' RACE reads into MiXCR, producing one record per CDR3 protein. This sample has under 7,500 distinct CDR3 sequences; about a sixth occur once, and the top ten carry 14%. Trimming shortened V by 5 bases and J by 8 bases, and 16 bases separated the two germline ends. The CDR3 spans 14 residues. Per the germline V gene, CDR1 is SGHTA and CDR2 is FQGTGA. Findings of the study overall: Ubiquitous and regional expanded TCR counts mirrored ubiquitous and regional nonsynonymous mutation counts, respectively. Counts of expanded intratumoral alpha and beta TCRs tracked tumor mutation counts.

The chain joins TRBV7-3 to TRBJ2-1, with D maybe TRBD2 (6 bases). Source: lung tumor tissue, taken at surgery. The TCR originated in a male donor with early-stage non-small cell lung cancer. As DNA, the CDR3 is TGTGCCAGCAGCCACGGGACTTCCCAGTATGAGCAGTTCTTC. Translation: CASSHGTSQYEQFF.